This T cell receptor (beta chain) was captured in a study of T-cell memory formation after mild COVID-19 (dated by TCRdb to about 2021). Regarding the research as a whole: TCR sequence clusters from the two donors were largely donor specific. The cohort was made up of two young adult volunteers, one female and one male, who were previously healthy. T-cell clones expanding and contracting after mild COVID-19 in a couple of donors were tracked by longitudinal TCRalpha and TCRbeta repertoire sequencing. The investigation overall reported the following: Some responding clones were detected in pre-infection memory, suggesting pre-existing cross-reactive memory T cells joined the SARS-CoV-2 response. SARS-CoV-2 specificity was not confirmed for the second-wave clones peaking on day 37. The study included only a couple of mild cases, and larger cohorts that include severe cases with pre-infection samples were judged to be necessary. Contracting CD4+ clones turned up mainly in the CM and EM memory subsets, whereas EMRA was where CD8+ clones were enriched. Clones that contracted from day 15 to 85 showed balanced CD4/CD8 phenotypes, whereas a second wave of clones that expanded from day 15 to 37 leaned towards CD4+.

This clonotype was picked up a small number of times. Its binding antigen is unknown. No base quality values were provided; no much bigger clone lies one nucleotide off. PBMCs were isolated by Ficoll-Paque density gradient centrifugation. Trimming accounts for 0 bases at V and 2 bases at J, while the number of junction bases matched to no gene is 0. CDR1 and CDR2, looked up from the germline V gene (reference sequence), are DFQATT and SNEGSKA. Spanning cysteine to phenylalanine, the CDR3 consists of 13 amino acids. CDR3 DNA only is kept here, 39 bases in frame from base 1. The data were produced on an Illumina NovaSeq 6000. TCRalpha and TCRbeta cDNA libraries were built by 5'RACE with constant-segment primers, adding sample barcodes and unique molecular identifiers. RNA was extracted from every sample with Trizol reagent. The libraries were amplified in two PCR steps, and the second step added a second sample barcode and Illumina TruSeq adapters. Sequencing of libraries was performed on an Illumina NovaSeq with 2 x 150 bp paired-end reads. Per the source publication's procedure: The reads were demultiplexed and collapsed into UMI-guided consensus sequences using migec v1.2.7. Using mixcr v2.1.11, the UMI consensuses were aligned to TRA and TRB V and J templates and assembled into clonotypes. A clonotype was counted as expanded or contracted only if both edgeR and NoisET called the change significant, with noise models trained on biological replicates. edgeR calls used a false discovery rate-adjusted p below 0.01 and a log2 fold-change threshold of 1. As an exploratory analysis of dynamics, max-normalized trajectories of the 1000 most abundant clonotypes were examined by PCA with hierarchical clustering. Separately sequenced CD4+ and CD8+ repertoires were used to assign a CD4 or CD8 phenotype to each responding clone. Through fastp at Q25 and MiXCR, TCRdb rebuilt clones from the public reads, retaining in-frame beta chains. Each CDR3 protein appears once, grouped with its most common genes and DNA. These V and J calls rely on TCRdb rather than the paper's analysis. Across this sample there are approximately 500,000 distinct CDR3 sequences, with around 27% seen only once. Under 15% of the sample is taken by the ten largest.

The sequence was obtained from an adult woman who had mild COVID-19 (a few samples of this study predate the infection). The sample titles of this study are shuffled in the database, so cell type and time point are left out; the donor was told from shared clones. The sample comprised PBMCs or a T cell subset sorted from them (not recorded which). This chain is built from TRBV20-1 and TRBJ2-5; 7 bases in the junction line up with TRBD2. CDR3 loop: CSARDGGQETQYF. The nucleotide sequence reads TGCAGTGCTAGAGACGGGGGGCAAGAGACCCAGTACTTC.